This entry lists 9 T cell receptor beta chains sequenced from one sample in a study of cytomegalovirus exposure and HLA in healthy donors. PCR involved 60 Vbeta and 13 Jbeta primers. Measured with immunoSEQ multiplex PCR; TCRdb has only the in-frame clones, and not every one. The sample yields fewer than 200,000 clones, approximately 80% seen once. Input material: PBMCs. These receptors originate from a woman between 18 and 29 years old in good health and CMV-seronegative.

The chain links TRBV13 to TRBJ2-7; D ambiguous. The germline gives CDR1 PRHDT, CDR2 FYEKMQ (reference sequence). Deletions cut 1 base from V and 3 bases from J, with 7 bases between. This CDR3 contains 13 residues. CDR3: CASSLAPNYEQYF. The CDR3 DNA is TGTGCCAGCAGCTTAGCCCCCAACTACGAGCAGTACTTC.

The gene calls are TRBV10-3 and TRBJ2-1; 10 positions agree with TRBD2. CDR1 is ENHRY, CDR2 SYGVKD, per germline. V was clipped by 7 bases and J by 8 bases; unmatched bases: 8. The CDR3 spans 14 residues. The CDR3 protein is CAIKTGTSVDEQFF. As DNA, the CDR3 is TGTGCCATCAAAACCGGGACTAGCGTCGATGAGCAGTTCTTC.

V usage is TRBV4-2 and J usage is TRBJ2-4; TRBD2 is a possible D gene (6 bases). Germline CDR1 is LGHNA and CDR2 is YNFKEQ. CDR3 length equals 15 residues. V shed 3 bases and J shed 6 bases, with 15 bases lying between them. The CDR3 protein is CASSQPTSPTNIQYF. In DNA form, the CDR3 reads TGTGCCAGCAGCCAGCCAACTAGCCCCACAAACATTCAGTACTTC.

The rearrangement links TRBV2 to TRBJ1-1; D remains unclear. V shed 6 bases and J shed 0 bases, with 8 bases lying between them. Germline V gene lookup returns CDR1 SNHLY and CDR2 FYNNEI. This CDR3 comprises 13 residues. The CDR3 DNA reads as TGTGCCAGCAGGAGGGAGGTGAACACTGAAGCTTTCTTT. This translates into CASRREVNTEAFF. Full variable domain (rest looked up from reference TRBV2 and TRBJ1-1): EPEVTQTPSHQVTQMGQEVILRCVPISNHLYFYWYRQILGQKVEFLVSFYNNEISEKSEIFDDQFSVERPDGSNFTLKIRSTKLEDSAMYFCASRREVNTEAFFGQGTRLTVV.

CDR3 protein: CASSQGLAGIYEQFF. The CDR3 bases are TGTGCCAGCAGCCAGGGACTAGCGGGAATCTATGAGCAGTTCTTC. The V call is TRBV6-4, the J call TRBJ2-1, with TRBD2 matching 13 bases. The CDR3 contains 15 residues. Per the germline V gene, CDR1 is MRHNA and CDR2 is SNTAGT. The ends lost 6 bases at V and 8 bases at J; junction bases unmatched: 7.

The J gene is TRBJ1-3, the V gene TRBV28, with D hard to call. The CDR3 has 16 residues. The V and J ends lost 3 bases and 0 bases respectively, with 12 bases between them. Germline CDR1 and CDR2: MDHEN and SYDVKM. The CDR3 is CASSFGQLTSGNTIYF. In nucleotides, the CDR3 is TGTGCCAGCAGTTTCGGTCAACTCACCTCTGGAAACACCATATATTTT. Drawing the rest from reference TRBV28 and TRBJ1-3, the complete variable domain is DVKVTQSSRYLVKRTGEKVFLECVQDMDHENMFWYRQDPGLGLRLIYFSYDVKMKEKGDIPEGYSVSREKKERFSLILESASTNQTSMYLCASSFGQLTSGNTIYFGEGSWLTVV.

The V and J genes are TRBV6-4 and TRBJ2-2; D might be TRBD2 (5 bases). The CDR3 covers 13 residues. Trimming removed 3 bases from V and 3 bases from J, with 5 bases in between. Germline assignment: CDR1 MRHNA and CDR2 SNTAGT. CDR3 in DNA: TGTGCCAGCAGTGAGCGGGACACCGGGGAGCTGTTTTTT. It specifies CASSERDTGELFF.

V is TRBV10-3 and J is TRBJ1-5; D unresolved. Trimming left V 6 bases short and J 6 bases short, with 12 bases between. The CDR3 runs 13 residues. Germline V lookup: CDR1 ENHRY, CDR2 SYGVKD. In DNA, the CDR3 is TGTGCCATCAGCGGGATGTCGGCTCAGCCCCAGCATTTT. It specifies CAISGMSAQPQHF.

The count of this clone is one. The chain uses TRBV7-2 and TRBJ2-7, with D maybe TRBD2 (5 bases). Germline-derived CDR1 and CDR2 are SGHTA and FQGNSA. The CDR3 sequence is 13 residues long. V lost 6 bases to trimming and J lost 0 bases, with 9 bases between them. CDR3 nucleotide sequence: TGTGCCAGCAGAGACCGGGACTCCTACGAGCAGTACTTC. Residues: CASRDRDSYEQYF. Based on the CDR3 plus reference TRBV7-2 and TRBJ2-7, the full variable domain is GAGVSQSPSNKVTEKGKDVELRCDPISGHTALYWYRQSLGQGLEFLIYFQGNSAPDKSGLPSDRFSAERTGGSVSTLTIQRTQQEDSAVYLCASRDRDSYEQYFGPGTRLTVT.